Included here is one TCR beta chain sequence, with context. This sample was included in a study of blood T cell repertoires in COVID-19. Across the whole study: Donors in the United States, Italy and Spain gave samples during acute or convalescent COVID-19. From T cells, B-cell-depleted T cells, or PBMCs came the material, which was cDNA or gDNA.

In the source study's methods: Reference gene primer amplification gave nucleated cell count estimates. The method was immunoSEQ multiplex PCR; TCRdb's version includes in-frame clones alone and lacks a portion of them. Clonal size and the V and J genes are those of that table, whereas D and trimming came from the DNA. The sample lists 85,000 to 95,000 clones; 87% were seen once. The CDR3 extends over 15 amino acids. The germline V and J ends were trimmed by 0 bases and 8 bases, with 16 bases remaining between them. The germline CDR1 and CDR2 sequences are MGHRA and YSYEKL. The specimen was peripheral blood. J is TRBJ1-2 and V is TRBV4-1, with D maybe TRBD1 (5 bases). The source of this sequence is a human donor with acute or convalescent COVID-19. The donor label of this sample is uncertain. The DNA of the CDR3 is TGCGCCAGCAGCCAAGACGTCGGGCAGGGTTTCGGCTACACCTTC. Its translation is CASSQDVGQGFGYTF.